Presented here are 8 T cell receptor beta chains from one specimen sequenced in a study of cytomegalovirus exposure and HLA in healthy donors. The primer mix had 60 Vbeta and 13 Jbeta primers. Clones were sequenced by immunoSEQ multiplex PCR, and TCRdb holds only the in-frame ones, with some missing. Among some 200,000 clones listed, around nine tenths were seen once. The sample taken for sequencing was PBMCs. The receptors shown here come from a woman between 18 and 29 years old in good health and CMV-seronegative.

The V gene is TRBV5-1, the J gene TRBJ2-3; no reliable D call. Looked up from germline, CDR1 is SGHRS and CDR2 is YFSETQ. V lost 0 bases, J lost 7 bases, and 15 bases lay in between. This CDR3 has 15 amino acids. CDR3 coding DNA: TGCGCCAGCAGCTTGGTGTTGGAGCCCAGCCATACGCAGTATTTT. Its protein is CASSLVLEPSHTQYF.

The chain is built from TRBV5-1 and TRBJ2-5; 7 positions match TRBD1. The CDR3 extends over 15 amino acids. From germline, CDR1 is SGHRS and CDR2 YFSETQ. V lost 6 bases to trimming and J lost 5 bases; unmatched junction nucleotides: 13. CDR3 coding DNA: TGCGCCAGCACTCAACTGGGACAGCGCAGGGAGACCCAGTACTTC. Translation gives CASTQLGQRRETQYF. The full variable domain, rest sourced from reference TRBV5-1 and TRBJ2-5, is KAGVTQTPRYLIKTRGQQVTLSCSPISGHRSVSWYQQTPGQGLQFLFEYFSETQRNKGNFPGRFSGRQFSNSRSEMNVSTLELGDSALYLCASTQLGQRRETQYFGPGTRLLVL.

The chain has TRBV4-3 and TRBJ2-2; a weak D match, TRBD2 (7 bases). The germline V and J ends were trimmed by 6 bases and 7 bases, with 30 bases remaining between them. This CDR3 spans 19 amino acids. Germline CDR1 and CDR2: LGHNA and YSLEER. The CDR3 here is CASRNRAQEGGGRGGELFF. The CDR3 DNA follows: TGCGCCAGCAGGAACCGGGCTCAAGAGGGGGGGGGCCGGGGCGGGGAGCTGTTTTTT.

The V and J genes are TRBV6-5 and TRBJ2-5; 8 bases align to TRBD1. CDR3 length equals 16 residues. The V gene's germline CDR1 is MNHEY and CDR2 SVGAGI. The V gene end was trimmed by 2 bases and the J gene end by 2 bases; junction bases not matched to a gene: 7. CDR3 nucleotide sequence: TGTGCCAGCAGTTACCCTCCCGGGACAGGACAAGAGACCCAGTACTTC. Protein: CASSYPPGTGQETQYF.

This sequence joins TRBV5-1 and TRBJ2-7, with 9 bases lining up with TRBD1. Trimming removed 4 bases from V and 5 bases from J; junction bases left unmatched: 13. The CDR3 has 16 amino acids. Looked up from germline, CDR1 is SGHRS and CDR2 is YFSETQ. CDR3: CASSTGPGQGFNEQYF. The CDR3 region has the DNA TGCGCCAGCAGCACCGGACCGGGACAGGGATTCAACGAGCAGTACTTC.

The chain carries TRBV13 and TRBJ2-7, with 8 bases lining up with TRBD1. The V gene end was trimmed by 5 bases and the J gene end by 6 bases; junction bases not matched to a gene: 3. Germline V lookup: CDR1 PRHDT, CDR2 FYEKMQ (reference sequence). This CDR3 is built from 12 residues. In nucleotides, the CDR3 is TGTGCCAGCAGCGAGGACAGGGCCGAGCAGTACTTC. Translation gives CASSEDRAEQYF.

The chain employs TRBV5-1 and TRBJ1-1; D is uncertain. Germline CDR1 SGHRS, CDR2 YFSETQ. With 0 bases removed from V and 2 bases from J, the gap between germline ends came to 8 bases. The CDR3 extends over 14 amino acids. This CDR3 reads CASSLAAGNTEAFF. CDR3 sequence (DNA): TGCGCCAGCAGCTTGGCAGCGGGTAACACTGAAGCTTTCTTT. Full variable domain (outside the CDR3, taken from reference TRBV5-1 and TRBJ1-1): KAGVTQTPRYLIKTRGQQVTLSCSPISGHRSVSWYQQTPGQGLQFLFEYFSETQRNKGNFPGRFSGRQFSNSRSEMNVSTLELGDSALYLCASSLAAGNTEAFFGQGTRLTVV.

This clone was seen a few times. The CDR3 coding sequence is TGTGCCAGCAGCGAGAGGGGATTCCGGGACTTCTCCTACAATGAGCAGTTCTTC. Residues: CASSERGFRDFSYNEQFF. This sequence joins TRBV9 and TRBJ2-1; D is perhaps TRBD2 (6 bases). Deletions cut 3 bases from V and 0 bases from J, with 19 bases between. The germline V gene encodes CDR1 SGDLS and CDR2 YYNGEE. The CDR3 length is 18 residues. Supplemented by reference TRBV9 and TRBJ2-1, the full variable domain reads DSGVTQTPKHLITATGQRVTLRCSPRSGDLSVYWYQQSLDQGLQFLIQYYNGEERAKGNILERFSAQQFPDLHSELNLSSLELGDSALYFCASSERGFRDFSYNEQFFGPGTRLTVL.